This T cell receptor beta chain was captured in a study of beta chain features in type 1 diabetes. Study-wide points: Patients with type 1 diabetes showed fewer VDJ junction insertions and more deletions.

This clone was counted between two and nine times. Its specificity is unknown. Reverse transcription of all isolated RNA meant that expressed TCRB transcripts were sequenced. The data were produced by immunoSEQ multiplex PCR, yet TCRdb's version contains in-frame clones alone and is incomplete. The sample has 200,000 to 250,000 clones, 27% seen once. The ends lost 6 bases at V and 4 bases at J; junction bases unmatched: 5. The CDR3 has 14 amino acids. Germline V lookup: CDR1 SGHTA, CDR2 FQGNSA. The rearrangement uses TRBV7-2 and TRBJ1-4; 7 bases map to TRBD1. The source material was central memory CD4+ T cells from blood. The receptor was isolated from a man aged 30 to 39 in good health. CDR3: CASSRGQDNEKLFF. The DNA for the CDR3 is TGTGCCAGCAGTCGCGGACAGGATAATGAAAAACTGTTTTTT.